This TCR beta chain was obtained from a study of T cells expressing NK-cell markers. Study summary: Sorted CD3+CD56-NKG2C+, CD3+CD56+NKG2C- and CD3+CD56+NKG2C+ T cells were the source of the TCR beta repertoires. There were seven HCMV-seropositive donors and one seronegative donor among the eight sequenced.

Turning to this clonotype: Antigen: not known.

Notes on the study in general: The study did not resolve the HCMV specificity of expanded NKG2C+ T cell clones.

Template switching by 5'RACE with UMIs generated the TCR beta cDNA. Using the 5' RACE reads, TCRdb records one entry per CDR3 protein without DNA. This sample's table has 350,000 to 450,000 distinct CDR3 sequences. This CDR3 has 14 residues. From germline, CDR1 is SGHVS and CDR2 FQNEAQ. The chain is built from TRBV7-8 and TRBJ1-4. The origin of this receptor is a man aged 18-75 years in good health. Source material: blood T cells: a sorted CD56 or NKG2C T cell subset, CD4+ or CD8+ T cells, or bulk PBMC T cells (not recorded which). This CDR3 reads CASSLSIGWEKLFF. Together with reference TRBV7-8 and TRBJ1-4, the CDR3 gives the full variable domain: GAGVSQSPRYKVAKRGQDVALRCDPISGHVSLFWYQQALGQGPEFLTYFQNEAQLDKSGLPSDRFFAERPEGSVSTLKIQRTQQEDSAVYLCASSLSIGWEKLFFGSGTQLSVL.